The subject of this entry is one T cell receptor beta chain. Its specificity is not known. The sample comes from a study of cytomegalovirus exposure and HLA in healthy donors. Points from the study as a whole: Follow-up analysis seemed to connect common viral pathogens with several of the most significant clusters identified. Apparent HLA restriction characterized most CMV-associated TCR beta chains in a later analysis. The authors later found HLA-associated TCR beta chains more clonally expanded than equally common others.

Per the germline V gene, CDR1 is LGHNA and CDR2 is YNFKEQ. The CDR3 contains 12 residues. The germline V and J ends were trimmed by 1 base and 8 bases, with 5 bases remaining between them. Primers for the PCR totalled 60 Vbeta and 13 Jbeta. The authors' processing: Approximately 72 million unique TCR beta chains, roughly 11 million of them shared, were counted by a later analysis. The table came from immunoSEQ multiplex PCR; TCRdb's copy has only in-frame clones and leaves some out. V, J and clone size were drawn from that table, and D and trimming were deduced from the DNA. The sample lists around 110,000 clones, roughly 82% occurring once.

The J gene is TRBJ2-2, the V gene TRBV4-2; D may be TRBD1 (5 bases). The source material was PBMCs. This receptor was taken from a man aged 45 to 65 in good health and CMV-seronegative. In nucleotides, the CDR3 is TGTGCCAGCAGCCAAGGACAGGGGGAGCTGTTTTTT. It encodes CASSQGQGELFF.